This section outlines one T cell receptor beta chain sequence together with its context. Its antigen remains unknown. CDR1 SGHRS and CDR2 YFSETQ come from the germline V gene. Trimming pared 4 bases from V and 3 bases from J, leaving 11 bases between. This CDR3 region has 13 residues. The record originates from a study of cytomegalovirus exposure and HLA in healthy donors. PCR involved 60 Vbeta and 13 Jbeta primers. The repertoire was sequenced with immunoSEQ multiplex PCR; TCRdb's copy has only in-frame clones and lacks some. The top ten hold 0.75% to 0.95% of the sample, which has around 140,000 clones, 70% to 80% seen once. Study observations and caveats: Sequencing likely generated an artifact that appeared as a cluster of highly shared sequence variants.

The chain joins TRBV5-1 to TRBJ2-7, with D perhaps TRBD1 (6 bases). Specimen: PBMCs. The source is a woman in her sixties or seventies in good health and CMV-seronegative. The CDR3 spells CASSPGQYYEQYF. CDR3 nucleotide sequence: TGCGCCAGCAGCCCAGGACAGTACTACGAGCAGTACTTC.